The sequence of this TCR beta chain was determined in a study of blood T cell repertoires in COVID-19 (dated by TCRdb to the early 2020s). Looking at the study overall: Collaborator samples came from the United States, Italy and Spain and covered acute and convalescent phases of COVID-19. The repertoires were released in a freely available public database meant as a resource for research on the immune response to SARS-CoV-2. HLA class I and class II types, where available, came from metadata supplied by the sample provider rather than from assay-based typing. Deeply sampled blood TCRbeta repertoires from subjects exposed to, actively infected with, or recovered from COVID-19 were included in the dataset. The samples were drawn from the first 160 participants of the ongoing ImmuneRACE study and from over 950 subjects provided by 6 global collaborators. Nearly every sample came with metadata listing a de-identified subject ID, COVID-19 status, age in years and sex. The material from the prospective study consisted of cDNA or gDNA derived from T cells, B-cell-depleted T cells, or PBMCs. The research as a whole found: How much clinical and demographic metadata was included differed by source and by participant, and the metadata was provided uncurated.

The collaborating institutions used their own protocols to collect whole blood in K2EDTA tubes. For TCRbeta analysis, collaborators shipped samples as frozen whole blood, isolated PBMCs, or DNA extracted from either of those sample types. The CDR3 measures 13 amino acids from cysteine to phenylalanine. The only DNA kept is the CDR3, 39 bases in frame from the first base. Taken from the germline V gene, the CDR1 and CDR2 loops are SNHLY and FYNNEI. Trimming takes 5 bases from V and 5 bases from J, and the germline ends sit 11 bases apart. Worth noting for this clone: No antigen is known for it. The record has no base qualities; no much larger clone is one base away.

TCRbeta CDR3 regions were amplified from genomic DNA by means of the immunoSEQ Assay, a bias-controlled multiplex PCR. In the authors' own workflow: The number of nucleated cells in each sample was estimated by amplification of reference gene primers within the assay. Sequence reads were collapsed and filtered to measure the absolute abundance of every unique TCRbeta CDR3 rearrangement. For each sample, productive Simpson clonality was calculated as the square root of Simpson's diversity index across productive rearrangements. TCRdb limited this immuneACCESS table to in-frame rearrangements with V and J called. A share of clones is missing; checked studies link under half to unresolved V genes, and the rest is unexplained. V, J and clone size are taken as reported in that table, and D and trimming were inferred from the DNA itself. This sample comprises fewer than 80,000 clones, about 87% of them detected only once. Clones ranked in the top ten supply about 9% of the sample.

This chain is built from TRBV2 and TRBJ2-3, and TRBD2 may be the D gene, going by 6 matching bases. Specimen: peripheral blood. The receptor was isolated from a human donor in a cohort sampled during active COVID-19. CDR3 protein: CASSSGEVDTQYF. The sequenced DNA: TGTGCCAGCAGTTCGGGAGAGGTAGATACGCAGTATTTT.